This is a list of T cell receptor beta chains from one sample in a study of blood T cell repertoires in COVID-19. Produced via immunoSEQ multiplex PCR; TCRdb's table is partial and in-frame only. This sample yields about 21,000 clones, of which 87% are seen a single time; around 7.1% belongs to the top ten. Sample: peripheral blood. These receptors were collected from a human donor with active COVID-19. The donor label of this sample is uncertain. The CDR3 runs from the conserved cysteine through the conserved F or W. The D gene is left open where the match is weak. Rows give clone size only sometimes, using once, few, many, or a class for an expanded clone.

.,TRBJ1-1,TRBV27,.,TGTGCCACCGGAGGGGCAGGGCTCATGAACACTGAAGCTTTCTTT,CATGGAGLMNTEAFF
TRBD2,TRBJ2-3,TRBV15,.,TGTGCCACCAGCAGAGACGTCTTCGGCGGGAGTTCAGATACGCAGTATTTT,CATSRDVFGGSSDTQYF
.,TRBJ1-2,TRBV28,.,TGTGCCAGCAGGGAACGGGACTATGGCTACACCTTC,CASRERDYGYTF
TRBD1,TRBJ1-6,TRBV28,.,TGTGCCAGCAGTTTATGGGGGGACAGTCATAATTCACCCCTCCACTTT,CASSLWGDSHNSPLHF
TRBD1,TRBJ1-5,TRBV12-3/TRBV12-4,.,TGTGCCAGCAGTCCGGACAGGGTTCAGCCCCAGCATTTT,CASSPDRVQPQHF
TRBD1,TRBJ1-1,TRBV7-3,few,TGTGCCAGCCGGGACAGGGAGGGCACTGAAGCTTTCTTT,CASRDREGTEAFF
.,TRBJ1-1,TRBV18,.,TGTGCCAGCTCAATCGACGAGGGTGTCGGCACTGAAGCTTTCTTT,CASSIDEGVGTEAFF
.,TRBJ2-7,TRBV6-2/TRBV6-3,.,TGTGCCAGCAGTTACTCGTATGCCTCGGGGAGCTCCTACGAGCAGTACTTC,CASSYSYASGSSYEQYF
TRBD1,TRBJ1-1,TRBV4-3,.,TGCGCCAGCAGCCAAGTAAAGGGGGCATTTGCTTTCTTT,CASSQVKGAFAFF
.,TRBJ2-1,TRBV7-3,.,TGTGCCAGCAGCGTTGGGACAAACAATGAGCAGTTCTTC,CASSVGTNNEQFF
.,TRBJ2-7,TRBV4-2,.,TGTGCCAGCAGCCAAGATCCGAGGGCATACGAGCAGTACTTC,CASSQDPRAYEQYF
.,TRBJ2-7,TRBV7-9,few,TGTGCCAGCAGCTTTTCTGCCTACGAGCAGTACTTC,CASSFSAYEQYF
.,TRBJ2-1,TRBV5-1,.,TGCGCCAGCAGCTTGTCACAGGGCTTGGGTGAGCAGTTCTTC,CASSLSQGLGEQFF
TRBD1,TRBJ2-3,TRBV29-1,.,TGCAGCGCCTCAGGGACAGGTCCTAGCACAGATACGCAGTATTTT,CSASGTGPSTDTQYF
.,TRBJ2-2,TRBV9,.,TGTGCCAGCAGCGTAGGACTTCCCCGGGACACCGGGGAGCTGTTTTTT,CASSVGLPRDTGELFF
TRBD1,TRBJ2-7,TRBV9,.,TGTGCCAGCAGCGCAGGGGGCCCCTCCTACGAGCAGTACTTC,CASSAGGPSYEQYF
.,TRBJ1-1,TRBV5-1,.,TGCGCCAGCAGCTCCGTGGGGGGGCTGAACACTGAAGCTTTCTTT,CASSSVGGLNTEAFF
TRBD2,TRBJ2-1,TRBV11-3,.,TGTGCCAGCAGCTCGAGCGGGAGTTCAGGGAATGAGCAGTTCTTC,CASSSSGSSGNEQFF
TRBD1,TRBJ1-5,TRBV7-9,few,TGTGCCAGCAGCCCGACAGGGCCAGGTTATCAGCCCCAGCATTTT,CASSPTGPGYQPQHF
TRBD2,TRBJ2-1,TRBV30,.,TGTGCTTCTGGGGGGGAGAGCTCCTACAATGAGCAGTTCTTC,CASGGESSYNEQFF
TRBD1,TRBJ2-5,TRBV6-4,.,TGTGCCAGCAGTTCGGACAGGGCCGGGACCCAGTACTTC,CASSSDRAGTQYF
.,TRBJ2-3,TRBV6-5,.,TGTGCCAGCAGTTCTATAGCCACAGATACGCAGTATTTT,CASSSIATDTQYF
.,TRBJ2-1,TRBV2,.,TGTGCCAGCCGCCCAGGTGCCCCCACGGCCCACAATGAGCAGTTCTTC,CASRPGAPTAHNEQFF
TRBD2,TRBJ2-7,TRBV30,.,TGTGCCTGGGAAGCGGGAGGGCGCTCCTACGAGCAGTACTTC,CAWEAGGRSYEQYF
.,TRBJ1-5,TRBV19,once,TGTGCCAGTAGTATAGGGGGGGGGTCCAATCAGCCCCAGCATTTT,CASSIGGGSNQPQHF
TRBD1,TRBJ2-7,TRBV6-5,.,TGTGCCAGCAGAAGTGGGACAGCTCCCTACGAGCAGTACTTC,CASRSGTAPYEQYF
.,TRBJ1-3,TRBV24-1,.,TGTGCCACCAGTGACATAGGGGCCATCACCCGTAACACCATATATTTT,CATSDIGAITRNTIYF
TRBD2,TRBJ2-7,TRBV7-2,.,TGTGCCAGCCGACATCGACTAGCGGGAGCAGGCGAGCAGTACTTC,CASRHRLAGAGEQYF
TRBD2,TRBJ2-7,TRBV3-1/TRBV3-2,.,TGTGCCAGCAGCTCTAGCGGGAGCTCCTACGAGCAGTACTTC,CASSSSGSSYEQYF
.,TRBJ2-1,TRBV7-3,few,TGTGCCAGCAGCTTAACTCGCGGGAATGAGCAGTTCTTC,CASSLTRGNEQFF
.,TRBJ1-3,TRBV5-6,.,TGTGCCAGCAGCAGTATTTATTGGACACGCTCTGGAAACACCATATATTTT,CASSSIYWTRSGNTIYF
TRBD2,TRBJ2-3,TRBV6-6,.,TGTGCCAGCAGTTCCTTAGCGGGAGCGTACACAGATACGCAGTATTTT,CASSSLAGAYTDTQYF
.,TRBJ1-6,TRBV5-4,once,TGTGCCAGCAGCTTGGACAGGACTAGTAATTCACCCCTCCACTTT,CASSLDRTSNSPLHF
.,TRBJ2-1,TRBV12-5,.,TGTGCTAGTGGTTTGGGGGCCCGGGGCAATGAGCAGTTCTTC,CASGLGARGNEQFF
.,TRBJ2-3,TRBV7-2,.,TGTGCCAGCAGCTTACGGGGGAGTAGCACAGATACGCAGTATTTT,CASSLRGSSTDTQYF
.,TRBJ2-4,TRBV6-1,.,TGTGCCAGCAGTGAAAGGGGGAAAGCCAAAAACATTCAGTACTTC,CASSERGKAKNIQYF
.,TRBJ2-7,TRBV27,.,TGTGCCAGCAGTTTGTCCACAGGCTCCTACGAGCAGTACTTC,CASSLSTGSYEQYF
.,TRBJ1-2,TRBV9,.,TGTGCCAGCAGCGGTTGGGTTGGGGAGAACTATGGCTACACCTTC,CASSGWVGENYGYTF
.,TRBJ1-5,TRBV4-1,.,TGCGCCAGCAGCCAGGGAGGGAGGGGTCCGAGCAATCAGCCCCAGCATTTT,CASSQGGRGPSNQPQHF
.,TRBJ2-1,TRBV7-3,few,TGTGCCAGCAGCTCCCCTCAGGGTAGTGTGAATGAGCAGTTCTTC,CASSSPQGSVNEQFF
.,TRBJ1-2,TRBV28,.,TGTGCCAGCAGTTTCGGACTCAGCTATGGCTACACCTTC,CASSFGLSYGYTF
TRBD2,TRBJ2-3,TRBV2,.,TGTGCCAGCAGGATGGGAGGGTCTGATACGCAGTATTTT,CASRMGGSDTQYF
.,TRBJ2-1,TRBV6-5,.,TGTGCCAGCAGTTACTCGCAGAAACCCTACAATGAGCAGTTCTTC,CASSYSQKPYNEQFF
.,TRBJ2-7,TRBV21-1,.,TGTGCCAGCAGCAATTCCCCACCGGGACAGGTCACCGAGCAGTACTTC,CASSNSPPGQVTEQYF
.,TRBJ2-3,TRBV27,.,TGTGCCAGCTCCCTCATCGGGGATACGCAGTATTTT,CASSLIGDTQYF
.,TRBJ2-1,TRBV11-3,.,TGTGCCAGCTCCCCGGGGAGCTCCTACAATGAGCAGTTCTTC,CASSPGSSYNEQFF
.,TRBJ1-6,TRBV6-6,.,TGTGCCAGCAGTTACTCGACCGGGGATAATTCACCCCTCCACTTT,CASSYSTGDNSPLHF
TRBD2,TRBJ2-3,TRBV30,.,TGTGCCTCGGGGGGGCAGGGGAAGTCAGATACGCAGTATTTT,CASGGQGKSDTQYF
TRBD1,TRBJ1-2,TRBV28,.,TGTGCCAGCAGACGTACGGGACAGGGGGCAGGTGGCTACACCTTC,CASRRTGQGAGGYTF
.,TRBJ2-7,TRBV5-4,.,TGTGCCAGCAGCTTTCCGGGGACCTACGAGCAGTACTTC,CASSFPGTYEQYF